This section outlines one TCR beta chain sequence together with its context. In the authors' workflow: Reference gene primer amplification gave nucleated cell count estimates. TCRdb's copy holds only in-frame clones and misses some; the assay was immunoSEQ multiplex PCR. V, J and clone size derive from that table, while D and trimming were established from the DNA sequence. The sample contains some 150,000 clones, approximately 90% of which appear only once. This record belongs to a study of blood T cell repertoires in COVID-19. This CDR3 contains 12 residues. Per the germline V gene, CDR1 is SEHNR and CDR2 is FQNEAQ (reference sequence). Trimming left V 5 bases short and J 9 bases short, with 14 bases between.

This chain links TRBV7-9 with TRBJ2-7, with D possibly matching TRBD2 (6 bases). The sample was peripheral blood. This TCR was recovered from a woman aged 40 to 50 with acute or convalescent COVID-19. CDR3 region: CASSPTSFGQYF. CDR3 nucleotide sequence: TGTGCCAGCAGCCCTACTAGCTTCGGGCAGTACTTC.